The rows below give T cell receptor beta chains drawn from one sample of a study of T cell repertoires in cytomegalovirus infection. Each CDR3 protein is one row after TCRdb ran MiXCR on the reads. The repertoire holds about 770,000 distinct CDR3 sequences, roughly 28% seen once, with about an eighth in the top ten. For these receptors, no antigen is known. The source was cultured CD8+ T cells from PBMCs, collected from culture after CMV antigen stimulation. The receptors shown here come from a human donor in good health (CMV status not recorded). Some clones in this sample may be carry-over from other donors' samples. The CDR3 runs from the conserved cysteine through the conserved F or W.

TRBV28	CASSLWADRNYGYTF
TRBV6-2/TRBV6-3	CATQTGEAEAFF
TRBV4-1	CASSQGTSYEQYF
TRBV11-2	CASSWEGDGYTF
TRBV7-2	CASSWTVGNTIYF
TRBV4-3	CASSQDLGNRRNQPQHF
TRBV7-9	CASSSGLGESTDTQYF
TRBV20-1	CSAQGSGELFF
TRBV2	CASSEALRETQYF
TRBV6-6	CASSHARVPYNEQFF
TRBV29-1	CSVLTGSYNEQFF
TRBV6-1	CASSTDRVATYEQYF
TRBV12-3/TRBV12-4	CASSTGQGFYGYTF
TRBV10-3	CAISEPGSGNTIYF
TRBV27	CASSFSSAGYNEQFF
TRBV6-2/TRBV6-3	CASSYSHNLRLAGYQETQYF
TRBV20-1	CSARDRQGASGNTIYF
TRBV28	CASSLYTPNYGYTF
TRBV6-6	CATWTGGFQEPQHF
TRBV11-2	CASIGTSQETQYF
TRBV5-8	CASSLETRGYGYTF
TRBV4-1	CASSQDLRQGGHNEQFF
TRBV7-6	CASSLGKGARGIEAFF
TRBV7-9	CASSQTQGPEETQYF
TRBV7-9	CASSPGTGASYNEQFF
TRBV12-3/TRBV12-4	CASSLRAGVTYEQYF
TRBV27	CASSSRDSANYGYTF
TRBV12-5	CASGLEYTGELFF
TRBV7-9	CASSLAGEENQPQHF
TRBV6-2/TRBV6-3	CASSYLPWGTSNEQFF
TRBV7-9	CASSLIGQDGNEKLFF
TRBV19	CASIEGRSYGYTF
TRBV2	CASRTSGVTGELFF
TRBV7-2	CASSLGGERSSLHF
TRBV4-1	CASSPPAGRETTGELFF
TRBV7-6	CASSTGDEQYF
TRBV6-5	CASSPGQVYARYF
TRBV20-1	CSARGPGQGIHEQYF
TRBV9	CASSVAGNTGELFF
TRBV7-6	CASSYPLAGDKYTGELFF
TRBV19	CASSITGGSSGANVLTF
TRBV10-3	CAISESQTINYGYTF
TRBV6-4	CASSWDGLDGYTF
TRBV20-1	CSQPQGAAGGEQFF
TRBV4-3	CASSQEGVRDTQYF
TRBV4-1	CASSLPRLVPGGGTDTQYF
TRBV5-1	CASKPGDTEAFF
TRBV27	CASSVDRVGNQPQHF
TRBV6-1	CATREEQGATGELFF
TRBV6-1	CASTSSGGIMAGELFF
TRBV7-9	CASSFKGGFTEAFF
TRBV5-6	CASSSINRDSGNTIYF